This T cell receptor (beta chain) was sequenced during a study of response to subunit inactivated influenza vaccine. Findings and caveats of the study: Each seasonal influenza vaccination recruits few new T cells, the authors suggested.

V dropped 1 base and J dropped 8; count of bases not matched to a gene: 5. Germline CDR1 is SGHRS and CDR2 is YFSETQ. The CDR3 consists of 14 residues. On this clonotype: Its target is unknown.

Each CDR3 protein gets one entry after TCRdb re-called the RT-PCR reads with MiXCR. The sample lists about 780,000 distinct CDR3 sequences, about 18% occurring once. The chain links TRBV5-1 to TRBJ2-7, with TRBD2 matching over 11 bases. The sample in question was PBMCs from blood, obtained 4 to 6 days after vaccination. The source is a man aged 45-65 years who received an inactivated influenza vaccine. In nucleotides, the CDR3 is TGCGCCAGCAGCTTGAGTAGCGGGAGGGCCCAGCAGTACTTC. As protein: CASSLSSGRAQQYF.